The 6 T cell receptor beta chains presented below share a single source sample, sequenced in a study of T cells after yellow fever vaccination. One entry per CDR3 protein, called by TCRdb with MiXCR from the 5' RACE reads. This table has about 120,000 distinct CDR3 sequences, roughly 6.8% appearing once. The material was CD4+ T cells sorted from PBMCs, obtained 45 days after the first yellow fever vaccination. The receptors come from a man aged 18 to 35 who received the YFV17D yellow fever vaccine.

This clonotype appeared a few times. The V call is TRBV20-1, the J call TRBJ2-1; 7 bases are a match to TRBD1. V lost 6 bases to trimming and J lost 5 bases; unmatched junction nucleotides: 13. CDR1 and CDR2 from the germline V gene are DFQATT and SNEGSKA (reference sequence). The CDR3 has 15 residues. CDR3 DNA sequence: TGCAGTGCGCTACAACAGGGGAAAGTCCACAATGAGCAGTTCTTC. Its protein is CSALQQGKVHNEQFF.

The table lists this clonotype with many counts. The chain has TRBV20-1 and TRBJ2-4; D ambiguous. The germline gives CDR1 DFQATT, CDR2 SNEGSKA (reference sequence). Trimming removed 5 bases from V and 0 bases from J, with 5 bases in between. CDR3 length equals 12 residues. CDR3 region: CSAAVAKNIQYF. CDR3 bases: TGCAGTGCTGCCGTAGCCAAAAACATTCAGTACTTC.

This clonotype was counted many times. The CDR3 protein is CASSARGTGLYF. Written as DNA, the CDR3 is TGTGCCAGCAGCGCCAGGGGGACAGGTCTGTACTTC. This chain connects TRBV5-6 to TRBJ2-7, with 8 bases matching TRBD1. From germline, CDR1 is SGHDT and CDR2 YYEEEE. The ends lost 4 bases at V and 12 bases at J; junction bases unmatched: 9. The CDR3 loop spans 12 amino acids.

This clonotype has a count of ten or more. The genes are TRBV18 and TRBJ2-3; D ambiguous. V dropped 0 bases and J dropped 3 bases, with 10 bases sitting between them. CDR1 KGHSH and CDR2 LQKENI come from the germline V gene. The CDR3 runs to 15 residues. The CDR3, as DNA: TGTGCCAGCTCACCACCCGCTAGATGGACAGATACGCAGTATTTT. It is translated as CASSPPARWTDTQYF.

This clonotype has at least ten counts. The V gene is TRBV5-1, the J gene TRBJ1-1; unclear D gene. Trimming removed 6 bases from V and 8 bases from J, with 17 bases in between. The CDR3 has 13 amino acids. CDR1 is SGHRS and CDR2 is YFSETQ in the germline V gene. The CDR3 sequence is CASTYERREEAFF. The CDR3 DNA reads as TGCGCCAGCACCTATGAGAGGCGCGAGGAAGCTTTCTTT.

The sample holds many counts of this clonotype. The rearrangement uses TRBV7-2 and TRBJ2-5; 10 nucleotides line up with TRBD2. The CDR3 sequence is 16 residues long. Germline loops: CDR1 SGHTA, CDR2 FQGNSA. The junction had 8 bases not matched to a gene; V was cut back by 5 bases and J by 2 bases. This chain's CDR3 is CASSPRLAGVQETQYF. As DNA, the CDR3 is TGTGCCAGCAGCCCACGCCTAGCGGGGGTACAAGAGACCCAGTACTTC.